This T cell receptor beta chain was sequenced during a study of cytomegalovirus exposure and HLA in healthy donors. Study-wide results and limits: One later analysis, an examination of the 120 validation repertoires, found that first-cohort TCR clusters tended to co-occur in them.

In the case of this clone: What it recognizes is unknown.

The assay was immunoSEQ multiplex PCR, and TCRdb's table has in-frame clones only and misses some. Of about 97,000 clones listed, about 95% are singletons. Trimming stripped 1 base from V and 1 base from J, with 11 bases between. CDR1 is SGHNT and CDR2 is YENEEA in the germline V gene. CDR3 length: 16 residues. The chain combines TRBV11-3 with TRBJ1-5; D call uncertain. The TCR originated in a woman under 30 in good health and CMV-seronegative. Material for sequencing was PBMCs. CDR3 bases: TGTGCCAGCAGCTTAGGAGTGGGCTCGAGCAATCAGCCCCAGCATTTT. Its protein is CASSLGVGSSNQPQHF.